This T cell receptor beta chain is from a study of blood T cell repertoires in COVID-19. Study information: Researchers got acute and convalescent COVID-19 samples from the United States, Italy and Spain.

Method: immunoSEQ multiplex PCR; TCRdb's copy keeps in-frame clones and lacks some. The repertoire holds 110,000 to 150,000 clones, around 87% seen once, with under 6.5% in the top ten. Germline CDR1 DFQATT, CDR2 SNEGSKA (reference sequence). V dropped 6 bases and J dropped 2 bases, with 5 bases sitting between them. This CDR3 has 11 amino acids. The TCR comes from a human donor in a cohort sampled during active COVID-19. Sequencing was carried out using peripheral blood. The chain couples TRBV20-1 to TRBJ2-1; D remains unclear. CDR3 in DNA: TGCAGTGCCCCTACCTACAATGAGCAGTTCTTC. Translated, it gives CSAPTYNEQFF.